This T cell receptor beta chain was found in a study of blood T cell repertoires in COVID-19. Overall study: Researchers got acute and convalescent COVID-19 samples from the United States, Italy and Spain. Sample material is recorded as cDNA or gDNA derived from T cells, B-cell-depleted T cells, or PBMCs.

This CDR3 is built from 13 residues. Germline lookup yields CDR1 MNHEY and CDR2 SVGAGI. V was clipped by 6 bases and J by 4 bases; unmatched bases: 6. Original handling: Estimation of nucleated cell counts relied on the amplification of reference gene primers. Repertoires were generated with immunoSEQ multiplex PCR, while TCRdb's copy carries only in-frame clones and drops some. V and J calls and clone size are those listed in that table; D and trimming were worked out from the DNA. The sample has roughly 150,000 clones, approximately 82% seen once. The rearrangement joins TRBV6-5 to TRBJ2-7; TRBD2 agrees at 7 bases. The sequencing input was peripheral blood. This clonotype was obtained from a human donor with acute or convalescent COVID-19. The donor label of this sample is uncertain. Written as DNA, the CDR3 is TGTGCCAGCAGCTCCGGGGAGGGATACGAGCAGTACTTC. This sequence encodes CASSSGEGYEQYF.